The 30 T cell receptor beta chains below come from one sample, sequenced in a study of stem cell transplantation in POMP-related autoinflammatory disease. The data were produced by immunoSEQ multiplex PCR, yet TCRdb's version contains in-frame clones alone and is incomplete. The sample has 1,000 to 1,500 clones, approximately 83% seen once. The starting material was CD4+ follicular helper T cells (Tfh) from PBMCs, obtained before stem cell transplantation. The receptors were gathered from a human donor with POMP-related autoinflammation and immune dysregulation (PRAID).

The V and J genes are TRBV19 and TRBJ1-6; TRBD1 is a possible D gene (6 bases). Germline values: CDR1 LNHDA, CDR2 SQIVND (reference sequence). V was clipped by 5 bases and J by 9 bases, with 11 bases between them. The CDR3 has 13 residues. The chain's CDR3 is CASSWEGVSPLHF. The CDR3 nucleotides are TGTGCCAGTAGTTGGGAGGGGGTTTCACCCCTCCACTTT.

The chain links TRBV5-1 to TRBJ2-1, with D perhaps assigned TRBD1 or TRBD2 (7 bases each). The CDR3 is 17 residues long. From germline, CDR1 is SGHRS and CDR2 YFSETQ. The germline V and J ends were trimmed by 7 bases and 5 bases, with 25 bases remaining between them. The CDR3 DNA sequence: TGCGCCAGCGGCAGGGGGAGGGCCCATCCCGGGGACAATGAGCAGTTCTTC. Translated, it gives CASGRGRAHPGDNEQFF.

This clone was seen just once. The CDR3 protein is CASSEGLSTDTQYF. The CDR3 region has the DNA TGTGCCAGCAGTGAGGGCCTTAGCACAGATACGCAGTATTTT. The chain employs TRBV2 and TRBJ2-3; no firm D call. CDR1 is SNHLY and CDR2 is FYNNEI in the germline V gene. This CDR3 spans 14 amino acids. V lost 3 bases and J lost 0, with 7 bases in between.

This chain joins TRBV7-3 and TRBJ2-3; 8 positions match TRBD2. This CDR3 comprises 12 residues. V dropped 5 bases and J dropped 9; count of bases not matched to a gene: 4. Germline V CDR1 and CDR2: SGHTA, FQGTGA. The CDR3: CASSLTSATQYF. CDR3 coding DNA: TGTGCCAGCAGCCTGACTAGCGCAACGCAGTATTTT.

The V call is TRBV6-6, the J call TRBJ2-1; possible D gene TRBD2, 5 bases. V was clipped by 4 bases and J by 12 bases, with 16 bases between them. This CDR3 region has 13 residues. From germline, CDR1 is MNHNY and CDR2 SVGAGI (reference sequence). The CDR3 nucleotides are TGTGCCAGCAGTTCGGGGTCGGGATGGTGGCAGTTCTTC. Its translation is CASSSGSGWWQFF.

The rearrangement joins TRBV7-6 to TRBJ2-5; D uncertain. This CDR3 has 14 amino acids. Trimming took 0 bases from V and 2 from J, leaving 7 bases between them. The germline V gene has CDR1 SGHVS and CDR2 FNYEAQ. The CDR3 DNA sequence: TGTGCCAGCAGCTTAGCGAACGGACAAGAGACCCAGTACTTC. It codes for CASSLANGQETQYF.

The chain is built from TRBV2 and TRBJ1-3; tentative D call: TRBD1 (5 bases). This CDR3 is built from 16 residues. Trimming took 0 bases from V and 4 from J, leaving 13 bases between them. Germline V gene data show CDR1 as SNHLY and CDR2 as FYNNEI. CDR3 bases: TGTGCCAGCAGTGAAGCGCCCGCAGGGACCGGAAACACCATATATTTT. Residues: CASSEAPAGTGNTIYF.

The J gene is TRBJ1-1, the V gene TRBV6-5; the D gene is possibly TRBD1 (5 bases). CDR3 length: 12 residues. Trimming shortened V by 2 bases and J by 10 bases, and 11 bases separated the two germline ends. The germline V gene has CDR1 MNHEY and CDR2 SVGAGI. The CDR3 DNA is TGTGCCAGCAGTTACCTGGACAATCTAGCTTTCTTT. Translation gives CASSYLDNLAFF.

The table lists this clone with a count of one. This chain uses TRBV18 with TRBJ2-1; D unclear. Deletions cut 4 bases from V and 5 bases from J, with 6 bases between. The CDR3 length is 12 residues. Germline CDR1 KGHSH, CDR2 LQKENI. The CDR3 region has the DNA TGTGCCAGCTCACTGCAGGACAATGAGCAGTTCTTC. Encoded protein: CASSLQDNEQFF.

The chain combines TRBV5-1 with TRBJ2-3; 8 positions agree with TRBD1. The CDR3 sequence is 15 residues long. Germline values: CDR1 SGHRS, CDR2 YFSETQ. Trimming removed 0 bases from V and 7 bases from J; junction bases left unmatched: 7. This CDR3 is CASSLVLDRVNTQYF. As DNA, the CDR3 is TGCGCCAGCAGCTTGGTATTGGACAGGGTAAATACGCAGTATTTT. Variable domain in full (rest from reference TRBV5-1 and TRBJ2-3): KAGVTQTPRYLIKTRGQQVTLSCSPISGHRSVSWYQQTPGQGLQFLFEYFSETQRNKGNFPGRFSGRQFSNSRSEMNVSTLELGDSALYLCASSLVLDRVNTQYFGPGTRLTVL.

The CDR3 region is CASSYTTRGNEKLFF. CDR3 DNA sequence: TGTGCCAGCAGTTACACAACCCGGGGTAATGAAAAACTGTTTTTT. V and J are TRBV28 and TRBJ1-4, with no clear D. Looked up from germline, CDR1 is MDHEN and CDR2 is SYDVKM. The CDR3 is 15 amino acids. V dropped 4 bases and J dropped 4 bases, with 13 bases sitting between them.

The rearrangement uses TRBV5-1 and TRBJ2-1, with 15 bases aligning to TRBD2. The ends lost 3 bases at V and 4 bases at J; junction bases unmatched: 8. The germline gives CDR1 SGHRS, CDR2 YFSETQ. The CDR3 sequence is 18 residues long. CDR3 region: CASSSTSGLAGGYNEQFF. The CDR3 DNA reads TGCGCCAGCAGCTCTACCTCCGGACTAGCGGGGGGGTACAATGAGCAGTTCTTC.

J is TRBJ1-2 and V is TRBV2; D is possibly TRBD1 (6 bases). This CDR3 has 12 amino acids. V lost 7 bases to trimming and J lost 7 bases, with 13 bases between them. Germline V gives CDR1 SNHLY, CDR2 FYNNEI. CDR3 region: CASKTGHGGYTF. For the CDR3, the DNA is TGTGCCAGCAAGACAGGCCATGGTGGCTACACCTTC.

V and J are TRBV9 and TRBJ2-4; no clear D gene. Deletions cut 4 bases from V and 12 bases from J, with 17 bases between. CDR1 and CDR2 from the germline V gene are SGDLS and YYNGEE. The CDR3 length is 13 residues. As DNA, the CDR3 is TGTGCCAGCAGCAAGCTCGAATCGTCGCCTCAGTACTTC. It specifies CASSKLESSPQYF.

V gene TRBV5-1 combines with J gene TRBJ1-1, with D uncertain. The V end lost 1 base, the J end lost 4 bases, and 8 bases lay between the germline ends. CDR1 and CDR2 from the germline V gene are SGHRS and YFSETQ. This CDR3 is 13 amino acids long. CDR3 amino acids: CASSLRSATEAFF. CDR3 nucleotide sequence: TGCGCCAGCAGCTTGAGGTCGGCCACTGAAGCTTTCTTT.

The chain has TRBV5-1 and TRBJ2-7; D perhaps matches TRBD1 (6 bases). CDR3 length: 14 residues. Germline-derived CDR1 and CDR2 are SGHRS and YFSETQ. The V end was cut by 0 bases, the J end by 2 bases, with 9 bases between. The CDR3 coding sequence is TGCGCCAGCAGCTTGGGAGGGGACACCTACGAGCAGTACTTC. Its protein is CASSLGGDTYEQYF. The full variable domain, rest sourced from reference TRBV5-1 and TRBJ2-7, is KAGVTQTPRYLIKTRGQQVTLSCSPISGHRSVSWYQQTPGQGLQFLFEYFSETQRNKGNFPGRFSGRQFSNSRSEMNVSTLELGDSALYLCASSLGGDTYEQYFGPGTRLTVT.

V gene TRBV18 combines with J gene TRBJ2-7; D is ambiguous. Trimming pared 5 bases from V and 6 bases from J, leaving 14 bases between. The CDR3 covers 13 residues. Germline assignment: CDR1 KGHSH and CDR2 LQKENI. The CDR3 region is CASSSLVAAEQYF. CDR3 coding DNA: TGTGCCAGCTCATCCCTGGTGGCGGCCGAGCAGTACTTC. Looking up the rest from reference TRBV18 and TRBJ2-7 gives the full variable domain: NAGVMQNPRHLVRRRGQEARLRCSPMKGHSHVYWYRQLPEEGLKFMVYLQKENIIDESGMPKERFSAEFPKEGPSILRIQQVVRGDSAAYFCASSSLVAAEQYFGPGTRLTVT.

The chain joins TRBV18 to TRBJ2-3; a weak D match, TRBD1 (6 bases). CDR3 size: 14 residues. Trimming left V 6 bases short and J 0 bases short, with 10 bases between. CDR1 and CDR2 (germline): KGHSH, LQKENI. The CDR3: CASSLDRSTDTQYF. The CDR3 DNA reads TGTGCCAGCTCGCTAGACAGGAGCACAGATACGCAGTATTTT.

This chain uses TRBV9 with TRBJ2-1; TRBD2 matches at 8 bases. The V gene's germline CDR1 is SGDLS and CDR2 YYNGEE. Trimming took 0 bases from V and 6 from J; bases not matched to a gene: 5. This CDR3 spans 15 amino acids. The CDR3 region is CASSVAGLATNEQFF. CDR3 DNA sequence: TGTGCCAGCAGCGTAGCTGGACTAGCCACCAATGAGCAGTTCTTC.

The V call is TRBV5-1, the J call TRBJ1-3; the D gene is possibly TRBD1 (5 bases). Trimming stripped 0 bases from V and 7 bases from J, with 14 bases between. CDR3 length equals 15 residues. In germline, CDR1 is SGHRS, CDR2 YFSETQ. CDR3 protein: CASSLGPGQDNTIYF. In nucleotides, the CDR3 is TGCGCCAGCAGCTTGGGGCCAGGGCAAGACAACACCATATATTTT.

Written as DNA, the CDR3 is TGCGCCAGCAGCTTGGTATCCTGGGATGGGGGCTACACCTTC. Translating gives CASSLVSWDGGYTF. The V and J genes are TRBV5-1 and TRBJ1-2; D is undetermined. CDR3 length: 14 amino acids. V lost 0 bases, J lost 8 bases, and 14 bases lay in between. CDR1 and CDR2 from the germline V gene are SGHRS and YFSETQ.

This chain connects TRBV9 to TRBJ1-2, with 11 bases that match TRBD1. With 5 bases clipped from V and 4 bases from J, the junction kept 7 bases outside the gene matches. Germline V lookup: CDR1 SGDLS, CDR2 YYNGEE. This CDR3 spans 15 amino acids. The CDR3 DNA sequence: TGTGCCAGCAGTAACCCGGGACAGGGGGGCTATGGCTACACCTTC. The encoded protein is CASSNPGQGGYGYTF.

The V call is TRBV2, the J call TRBJ2-2; no firm D call. The CDR3 is 11 amino acids. CDR1 is SNHLY and CDR2 is FYNNEI in the germline V gene. Trimming stripped 9 bases from V and 0 bases from J, with 2 bases between. DNA of the CDR3: TGTGCCAGTTCGAACACCGGGGAGCTGTTTTTT. Residues: CASSNTGELFF.

The chain has TRBV29-1 and TRBJ1-4; 7 bases line up with TRBD1. CDR3 length: 14 amino acids. V lost 6 bases, J lost 8 bases, and 12 bases stayed unmatched. CDR1 is SQVTM, CDR2 ANQGSEA, per germline. DNA of the CDR3: TGCAGCGTGGCTAGGGACAGACAGGAGGAAAAACTGTTTTTT. It codes for CSVARDRQEEKLFF.

This chain links TRBV19 with TRBJ2-1; D not certain. Trimming cost V 1 base and J 2 bases, with 18 bases left between them. The CDR3 covers 18 residues. Germline V gives CDR1 LNHDA, CDR2 SQIVND (reference sequence). The CDR3 nucleotides read TGTGCCAGTAGTATAGCTTTCTCCGTCGGGTCGGCCTACAATGAGCAGTTCTTC. Translated: CASSIAFSVGSAYNEQFF.

The chain links TRBV27 to TRBJ1-3, with D maybe TRBD1 (5 bases). Per germline, CDR1 MNHEY and CDR2 SMNVEV (reference sequence). This CDR3 has 16 amino acids. Trimming pared 3 bases from V and 0 bases from J, leaving 12 bases between. CDR3 sequence: CASSLDGAYSGNTIYF. The CDR3 bases are TGTGCCAGCAGTTTGGATGGGGCCTACTCTGGAAACACCATATATTTT.

This sequence joins TRBV6-6 and TRBJ2-1; a possible D gene is TRBD1 (7 bases). CDR1 MNHNY and CDR2 SVGAGI come from the germline V gene (reference sequence). V was clipped by 10 bases and J by 4 bases, with 14 bases between them. There are 13 residues in the CDR3. This CDR3 reads CAIRQGGYNEQFF. CDR3 DNA: TGTGCCATAAGACAGGGAGGTTACAATGAGCAGTTCTTC.

The chain recombines TRBV5-4 with TRBJ2-7; D is perhaps TRBD1 or TRBD2 (5 bases each). The germline V and J ends were trimmed by 4 bases and 4 bases, with 15 bases remaining between them. The CDR3 is 14 amino acids. CDR1 is SGHNT, CDR2 YYREEE, per germline (reference sequence). This chain's CDR3 is CASSPMTGTYEQYF. DNA of the CDR3: TGTGCCAGCAGCCCCATGACTGGGACGTACGAGCAGTACTTC.

The chain links TRBV6-6 to TRBJ2-5, with 8 bases matching TRBD1. With V trimmed by 4 bases and J by 4 bases, 8 bases remained unmatched. The CDR3 length is 15 residues. Germline assignment: CDR1 MNHNY and CDR2 SVGAGI (reference sequence). The CDR3 loop reads CASSLTGQGIETQYF. The CDR3 bases are TGTGCCAGCAGTTTGACCGGACAGGGAATAGAGACCCAGTACTTC.

The chain has TRBV28 and TRBJ2-7; D gene unclear. Trimming took 7 bases from V and 2 from J, leaving 9 bases between them. The CDR3 extends over 12 amino acids. Germline V gives CDR1 MDHEN, CDR2 SYDVKM. CDR3 DNA sequence: TGTGCCAGCACGCAAGCCGCCTACGAGCAGTACTTC. It yields the protein CASTQAAYEQYF.